Given below is one T cell receptor (beta chain) in context. PCR employed 60 Vbeta and 13 Jbeta primers. Sequenced by immunoSEQ multiplex PCR; TCRdb stores in-frame clones only, minus some. The data show about 82,000 clones, with around 10% seen just once and approximately 24% held by the top ten. This specimen belongs to a study of cytomegalovirus exposure and HLA in healthy donors. Trimming stripped 4 bases from V and 2 bases from J, with 6 bases between. This CDR3 has 12 residues. CDR1 and CDR2 from the germline V gene are SQVTM and ANQGSEA. This TCR was sampled from a man aged 60-69 years in good health and CMV-seropositive. The gene calls are TRBV29-1 and TRBJ2-1; weak D call: TRBD2 (6 bases). The specimen was PBMCs. CDR3 sequence reads: CSVGEAYNEQFF. DNA of the CDR3: TGCAGCGTTGGGGAGGCCTACAATGAGCAGTTCTTC.